Below are 10 T cell receptor beta chains sequenced from a single sample in a study of blood T cell repertoires in COVID-19. Here immunoSEQ multiplex PCR was the method, and the copy in TCRdb shows in-frame clones only, minus some. The table lists approximately 260,000 clones, roughly four fifths of them singletons. Source material: PBMCs or T cells enriched from blood (not recorded which). These receptors were obtained from a man aged 25-40 years with acute COVID-19.

The chain recombines TRBV25-1 with TRBJ1-2; 12 bases fit TRBD1. The germline CDR1 and CDR2 sequences are MGHDK and SYGVNS. With 6 bases clipped from V and 5 bases from J, the junction kept 7 bases outside the gene matches. There are 15 residues in the CDR3. The CDR3 DNA reads as TGTGCCAGCAGCACCGGGACAGGGGGCGTGTATGGCTACACCTTC. It encodes CASSTGTGGVYGYTF.

The CDR3 DNA sequence: TGTGCCAGCAGCCAAGGGCTAGCGGGAGAGTCCTACGAGCAGTACGTC. Translation gives CASSQGLAGESYEQYV. This chain links TRBV3-1 (or the pseudogene TRBV3-2) with TRBJ2-7; the match to TRBD2 covers 10 bases. The CDR3 length is 16 residues. Germline V gene lookup returns CDR1 LGHDT and CDR2 YNNKEL (reference sequence). With 1 base clipped from V and 1 base from J, the junction kept 4 bases outside the gene matches.

CDR3 sequence: CASSFRDRGSYTF. CDR3 bases: TGTGCCAGCAGCTTCCGGGACAGGGGAAGCTACACCTTC. The J gene is TRBJ1-2, the V gene TRBV7-9; 10 nucleotides line up with TRBD1. Losses at the gene ends were 3 bases for V and 9 bases for J; bases not matched to a gene: 4. Germline assignment: CDR1 SEHNR and CDR2 FQNEAQ (reference sequence). The CDR3 is 13 amino acids.

This chain links TRBV28 with TRBJ1-1, with unresolved D. V was cut by 3 bases and J by 3 bases, with 14 bases left in between. This CDR3 has 15 residues. Germline V gives CDR1 MDHEN, CDR2 SYDVKM. The CDR3 DNA follows: TGTGCCAGCAGTTTTTTGGGTGAGGGAGACACTGAAGCTTTCTTT. This encodes CASSFLGEGDTEAFF.

The rearrangement links TRBV3-1 (or the pseudogene TRBV3-2) to TRBJ1-6; D is unresolved. This CDR3 comprises 14 residues. Germline V gives CDR1 LGHDT, CDR2 YNNKEL (reference sequence). V was clipped by 2 bases and J by 8 bases, with 10 bases between them. The CDR3 coding sequence is TGTGCCAGCAGCCAACCCGGTCGGGATTCACCCCTCCACTTT. Translating gives CASSQPGRDSPLHF.

The genes are TRBV9 and TRBJ2-1; a weak D match, TRBD1 (5 bases). The CDR3 totals 15 residues. Per germline, CDR1 SGDLS and CDR2 YYNGEE. V lost 0 bases to trimming and J lost 8 bases, with 15 bases between them. The CDR3, as DNA: TGTGCCAGCAGCGTAGGGACACCCCCCAACCATGAGCAGTTCTTC. This encodes CASSVGTPPNHEQFF.

The chain uses TRBV5-1 and TRBJ1-2; no firm D call. Trimming took 0 bases from V and 9 from J, leaving 12 bases between them. Germline loops: CDR1 SGHRS, CDR2 YFSETQ. CDR3 length: 13 residues. CDR3 loop: CASSLGGGLSYTF. CDR3 DNA sequence: TGCGCCAGCAGCTTGGGCGGTGGGTTGAGCTACACCTTC.

To note about this clone: At one end, the junction sequence differs from germline, possibly due to a read error. Other nucleotide sequences in the sample specify the same CDR3. This chain joins TRBV24-1 and TRBJ1-2; D ambiguous. Germline-derived CDR1 and CDR2 are KGHDR and SFDVKD. This CDR3 comprises 12 residues. CDR3 loop: CATSDSNYGYTF. The CDR3 DNA reads TGTGCCACCAGTGACTCTAATTATGGCTACACCTTC.

The chain combines TRBV10-3 with TRBJ2-7; tentatively, D is TRBD1 (6 bases). Germline assignment: CDR1 ENHRY and CDR2 SYGVKD. The CDR3 is 13 amino acids. The germline V and J ends were trimmed by 6 bases and 0 bases, with 9 bases remaining between them. The CDR3 coding sequence is TGTGCCATCAGGATGGACAGCTCCTACGAGCAGTACGTC. This gives the protein CAIRMDSSYEQYV.

The chain combines TRBV5-6 with TRBJ1-5; no definite D call. This CDR3 is built from 15 residues. The germline V and J ends were trimmed by 3 bases and 1 base, with 11 bases remaining between them. Germline V gives CDR1 SGHDT, CDR2 YYEEEE. The CDR3 reads CASSYGGVSNQPQHF. The DNA of the CDR3 is TGTGCCAGCAGCTACGGAGGAGTAAGCAATCAGCCCCAGCATTTT.